This T cell receptor (beta chain) was identified during a study of blood T cell repertoires in COVID-19. Study in general: Acute-phase and convalescent COVID-19 samples originated in the United States, Italy and Spain. PBMCs, B-cell-depleted T cells, or T cells were the source of the cDNA or gDNA that made up the material.

Produced via immunoSEQ multiplex PCR; TCRdb's table is partial and in-frame only. Among roughly 110,000 clones listed, about 91% were seen once. Per the germline V gene, CDR1 is MGHRA and CDR2 is YSYEKL. This CDR3 has 17 residues. The V and J ends lost 1 base and 1 base respectively, with 16 bases between them. The clonotype comes from a middle-aged man with active or convalescent COVID-19. The V gene is TRBV4-1, the J gene TRBJ1-2; D possibly corresponds to TRBD1 (6 bases). The material sequenced was peripheral blood. The CDR3 is CASSQVGAGAYNYGYTF. DNA for the CDR3: TGCGCCAGCAGCCAAGTGGGGGCAGGAGCTTATAACTATGGCTACACCTTC.